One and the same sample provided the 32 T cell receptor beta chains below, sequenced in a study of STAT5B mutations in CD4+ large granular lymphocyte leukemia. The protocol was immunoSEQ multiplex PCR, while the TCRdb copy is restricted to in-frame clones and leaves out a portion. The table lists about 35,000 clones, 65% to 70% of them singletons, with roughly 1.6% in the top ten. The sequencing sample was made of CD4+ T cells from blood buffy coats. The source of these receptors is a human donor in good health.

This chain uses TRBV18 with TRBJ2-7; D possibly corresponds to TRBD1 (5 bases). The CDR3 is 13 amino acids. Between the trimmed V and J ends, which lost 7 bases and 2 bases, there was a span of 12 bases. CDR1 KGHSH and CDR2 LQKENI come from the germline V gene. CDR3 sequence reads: CASWSDKPYEQYF. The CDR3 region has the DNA TGTGCCAGCTGGTCGGACAAACCCTACGAGCAGTACTTC.

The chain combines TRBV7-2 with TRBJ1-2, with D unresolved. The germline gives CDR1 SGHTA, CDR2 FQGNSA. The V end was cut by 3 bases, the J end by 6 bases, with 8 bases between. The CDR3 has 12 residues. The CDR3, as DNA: TGTGCCAGCAGCTTGCAGGTAGATGGCTACACCTTC. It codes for CASSLQVDGYTF.

For the CDR3, the DNA is TGTGCCAGCAGCTTTCGGGGGAACACCATATATTTT. Its protein is CASSFRGNTIYF. V gene TRBV7-9 combines with J gene TRBJ1-3, with TRBD1 as a possible D gene (5 bases). This CDR3 region has 12 residues. Germline assignment: CDR1 SEHNR and CDR2 FQNEAQ (reference sequence). The germline V and J ends were trimmed by 3 bases and 7 bases, with 7 bases remaining between them.

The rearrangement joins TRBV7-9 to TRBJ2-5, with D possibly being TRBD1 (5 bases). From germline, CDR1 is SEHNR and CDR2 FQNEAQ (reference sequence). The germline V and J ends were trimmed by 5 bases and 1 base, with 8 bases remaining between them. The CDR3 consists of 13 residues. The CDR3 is CASSHRSQETQYF. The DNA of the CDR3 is TGTGCCAGCAGCCACAGGAGCCAAGAGACCCAGTACTTC. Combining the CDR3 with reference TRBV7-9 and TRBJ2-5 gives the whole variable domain DTGVSQNPRHKITKRGQNVTFRCDPISEHNRLYWYRQTLGQGPEFLTYFQNEAQLEKSRLLSDRFSAERPKGSFSTLEIQRTEQGDSAMYLCASSHRSQETQYFGPGTRLLVL.

CDR3 amino acids: CASSPQRTLSLYGYTF. CDR3 nucleotide sequence: TGTGCCAGCTCACCACAGAGGACGCTATCCCTCTATGGCTACACCTTC. V usage is TRBV18 and J usage is TRBJ1-2, with D unclear. Germline V lookup: CDR1 KGHSH, CDR2 LQKENI. The CDR3 extends over 16 amino acids. The germline V and J ends were trimmed by 1 base and 4 bases, with 16 bases remaining between them.

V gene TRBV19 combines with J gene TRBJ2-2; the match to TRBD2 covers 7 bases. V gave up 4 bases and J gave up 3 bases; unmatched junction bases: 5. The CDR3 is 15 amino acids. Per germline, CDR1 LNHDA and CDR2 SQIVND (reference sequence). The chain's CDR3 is CASSTGLRDTGELFF. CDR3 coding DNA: TGTGCCAGTAGTACGGGACTACGAGACACCGGGGAGCTGTTTTTT.

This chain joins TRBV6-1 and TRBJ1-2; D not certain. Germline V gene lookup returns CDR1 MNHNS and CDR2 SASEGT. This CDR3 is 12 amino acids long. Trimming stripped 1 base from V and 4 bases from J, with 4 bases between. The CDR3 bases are TGTGCCAGCAGTGAAGGGACCTATGGCTACACCTTC. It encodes CASSEGTYGYTF.

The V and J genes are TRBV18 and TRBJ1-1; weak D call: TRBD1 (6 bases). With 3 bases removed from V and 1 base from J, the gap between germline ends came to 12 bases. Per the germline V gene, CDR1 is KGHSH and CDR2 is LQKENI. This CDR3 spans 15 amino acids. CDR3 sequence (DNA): TGTGCCAGCTCACCTTCCGGGGGCGGGAACACTGAAGCTTTCTTT. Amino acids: CASSPSGGGNTEAFF.

The CDR3 nucleotides read TGTGCCAGAGATACAGGGTCCCTAGACTCACCCCTCCACTTT. Its protein product is CARDTGSLDSPLHF. The chain is built from TRBV2 and TRBJ1-6, with D possibly matching TRBD1 (6 bases). V was trimmed by 9 bases and J by 10 bases, leaving 19 bases between them. Looked up from germline, CDR1 is SNHLY and CDR2 is FYNNEI. The CDR3 totals 14 residues.

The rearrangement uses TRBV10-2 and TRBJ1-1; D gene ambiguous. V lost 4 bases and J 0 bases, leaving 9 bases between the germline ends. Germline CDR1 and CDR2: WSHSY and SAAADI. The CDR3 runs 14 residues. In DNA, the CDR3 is TGCGCCAGCAGTGGGCCCAATCTGAACACTGAAGCTTTCTTT. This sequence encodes CASSGPNLNTEAFF.

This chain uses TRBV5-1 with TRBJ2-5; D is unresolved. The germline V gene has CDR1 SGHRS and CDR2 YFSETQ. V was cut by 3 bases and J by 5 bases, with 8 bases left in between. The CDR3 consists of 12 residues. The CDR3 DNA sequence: TGCGCCAGCAGCTCCGCCCGGGAGACCCAGTACTTC. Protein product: CASSSARETQYF.

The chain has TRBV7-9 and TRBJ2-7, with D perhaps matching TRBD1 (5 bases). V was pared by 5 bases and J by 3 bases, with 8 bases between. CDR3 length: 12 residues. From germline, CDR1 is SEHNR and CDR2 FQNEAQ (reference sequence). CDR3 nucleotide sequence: TGTGCCAGCAGCATGCAGGGCTACGAGCAGTACTTC. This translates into CASSMQGYEQYF.

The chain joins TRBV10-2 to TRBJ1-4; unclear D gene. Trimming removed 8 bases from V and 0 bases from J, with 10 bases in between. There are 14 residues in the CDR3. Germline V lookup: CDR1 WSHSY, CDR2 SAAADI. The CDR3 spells CASWAGATNEKLFF. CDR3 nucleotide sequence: TGCGCCAGCTGGGCCGGGGCAACTAATGAAAAACTGTTTTTT.

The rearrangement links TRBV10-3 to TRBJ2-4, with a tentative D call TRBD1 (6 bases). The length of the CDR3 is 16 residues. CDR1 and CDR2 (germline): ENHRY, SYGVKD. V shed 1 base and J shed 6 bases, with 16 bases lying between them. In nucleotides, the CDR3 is TGTGCCATCAGTGAGTTCGGACAGACCTCGGGAAACATTCAGTACTTC. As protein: CAISEFGQTSGNIQYF.

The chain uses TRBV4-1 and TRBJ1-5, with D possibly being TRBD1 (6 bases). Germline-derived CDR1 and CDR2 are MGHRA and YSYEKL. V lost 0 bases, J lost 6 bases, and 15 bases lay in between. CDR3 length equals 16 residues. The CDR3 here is CASSQENRDGSQPQHF. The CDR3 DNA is TGCGCCAGCAGCCAAGAGAACAGGGACGGGTCTCAGCCCCAGCATTTT.

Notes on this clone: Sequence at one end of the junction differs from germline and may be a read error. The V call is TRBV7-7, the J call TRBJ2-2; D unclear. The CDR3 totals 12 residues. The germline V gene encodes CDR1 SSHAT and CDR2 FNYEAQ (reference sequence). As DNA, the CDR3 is TGTGCTAGCAGCCCTCCGTCCGGGGAGCTGTTTTTT. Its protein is CASSPPSGELFF.

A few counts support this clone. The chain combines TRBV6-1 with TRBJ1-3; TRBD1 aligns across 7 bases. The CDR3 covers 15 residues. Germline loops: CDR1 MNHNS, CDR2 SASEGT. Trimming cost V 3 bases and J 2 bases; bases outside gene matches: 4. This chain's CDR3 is CASSDRGFAGNTIYF. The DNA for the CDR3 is TGTGCCAGCAGTGACAGGGGGTTTGCTGGAAACACCATATATTTT.

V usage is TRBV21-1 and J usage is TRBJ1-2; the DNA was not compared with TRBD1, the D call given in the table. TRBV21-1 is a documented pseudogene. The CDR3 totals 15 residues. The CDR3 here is CASRFTRQGIYGYTF. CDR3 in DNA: TGTGCCAGCAGATTCACCCGACAGGGGATCTATGGCTACACCTTC.

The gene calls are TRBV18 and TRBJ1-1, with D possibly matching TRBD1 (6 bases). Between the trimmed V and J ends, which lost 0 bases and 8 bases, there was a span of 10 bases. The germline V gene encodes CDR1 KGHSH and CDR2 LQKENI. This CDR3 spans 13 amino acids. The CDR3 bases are TGTGCCAGCTCACCACCGAAACAGGGAGAAGCTTTCTTT. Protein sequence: CASSPPKQGEAFF. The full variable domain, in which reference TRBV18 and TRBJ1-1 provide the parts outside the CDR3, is NAGVMQNPRHLVRRRGQEARLRCSPMKGHSHVYWYRQLPEEGLKFMVYLQKENIIDESGMPKERFSAEFPKEGPSILRIQQVVRGDSAAYFCASSPPKQGEAFFGQGTRLTVV.

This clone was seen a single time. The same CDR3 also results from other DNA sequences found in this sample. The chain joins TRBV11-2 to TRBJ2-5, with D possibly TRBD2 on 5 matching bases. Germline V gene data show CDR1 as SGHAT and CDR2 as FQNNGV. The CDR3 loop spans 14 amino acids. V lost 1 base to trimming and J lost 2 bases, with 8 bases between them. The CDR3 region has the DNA TGTGCCAGCAGCTTAGGAGGGCCGCAAGAGACCCAGTACTTC. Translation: CASSLGGPQETQYF.

The CDR3 DNA reads TGTGCCAGTAGTTATGCTCTTAACTATGGCTACACCTTC. Residues: CASSYALNYGYTF. The chain uses TRBV19 and TRBJ1-2; D unresolved. There are 13 residues in the CDR3. The ends were cut back, 5 bases at V and 1 base at J, with 8 bases in the middle. Germline values: CDR1 LNHDA, CDR2 SQIVND (reference sequence).

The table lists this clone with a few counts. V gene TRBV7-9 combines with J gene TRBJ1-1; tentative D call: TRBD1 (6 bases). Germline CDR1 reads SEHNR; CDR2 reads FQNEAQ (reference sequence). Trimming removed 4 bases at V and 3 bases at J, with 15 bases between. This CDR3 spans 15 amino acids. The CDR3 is CASSSGTGYDTEAFF. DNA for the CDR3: TGTGCCAGCAGCTCCGGAACAGGGTACGACACTGAAGCTTTCTTT.

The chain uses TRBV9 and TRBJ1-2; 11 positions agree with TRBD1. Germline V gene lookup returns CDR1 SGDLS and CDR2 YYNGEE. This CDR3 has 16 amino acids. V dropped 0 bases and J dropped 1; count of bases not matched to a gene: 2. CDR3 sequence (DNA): TGTGCCAGCAGCGTAGGGACAGGGGGCAATAACTATGGCTACACCTTC. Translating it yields CASSVGTGGNNYGYTF.

CDR3 nucleotides: TGTGCCAGTAGTATCGAAGCCGAAGGGAACACTGAAGCTTTCTTT. As protein: CASSIEAEGNTEAFF. V gene TRBV19 combines with J gene TRBJ1-1; D unclear. The CDR3 contains 15 residues. Trimming took off 3 bases at V and 1 base at J, with 12 bases between the two ends. The germline V gene encodes CDR1 LNHDA and CDR2 SQIVND (reference sequence).

The CDR3 reads CASSRQGTGAGELFF. CDR3 DNA: TGTGCCAGCAGTCGACAGGGGACAGGGGCCGGGGAGCTGTTTTTT. The V gene is TRBV6-5, the J gene TRBJ2-2; 10 nucleotides align to TRBD1. J was trimmed by 6 bases and V by 5 bases; bases with no gene match: 6. The CDR3 runs 15 residues. Germline CDR1 is MNHEY and CDR2 is SVGAGI.

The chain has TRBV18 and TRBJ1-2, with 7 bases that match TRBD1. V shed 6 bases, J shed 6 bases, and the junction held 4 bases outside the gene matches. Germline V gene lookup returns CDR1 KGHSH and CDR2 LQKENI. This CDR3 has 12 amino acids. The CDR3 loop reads CASSQTGNGYTF. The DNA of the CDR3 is TGTGCCAGCTCCCAGACAGGGAATGGCTACACCTTC.

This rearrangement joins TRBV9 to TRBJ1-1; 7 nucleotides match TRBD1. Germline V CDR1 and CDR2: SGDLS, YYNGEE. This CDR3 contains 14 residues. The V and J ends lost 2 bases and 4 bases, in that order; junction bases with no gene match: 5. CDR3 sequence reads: CASSVGQRSTEAFF. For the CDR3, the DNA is TGTGCCAGCAGCGTGGGACAGAGGAGCACTGAAGCTTTCTTT.

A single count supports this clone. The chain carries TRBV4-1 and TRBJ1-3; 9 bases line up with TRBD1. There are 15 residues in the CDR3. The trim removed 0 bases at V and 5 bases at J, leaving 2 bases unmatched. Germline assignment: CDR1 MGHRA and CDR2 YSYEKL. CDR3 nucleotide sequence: TGCGCCAGCAGCCAAGAGGGGACAGGGAGAAACACCATATATTTT. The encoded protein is CASSQEGTGRNTIYF.

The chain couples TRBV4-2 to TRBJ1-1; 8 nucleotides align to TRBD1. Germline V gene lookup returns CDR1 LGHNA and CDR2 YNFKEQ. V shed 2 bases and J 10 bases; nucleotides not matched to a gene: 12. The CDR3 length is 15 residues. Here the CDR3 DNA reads TGTGCCAGCAGCCAAACCGGGACAGGTACGGGTGGAGCTTTCTTT. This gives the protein CASSQTGTGTGGAFF.

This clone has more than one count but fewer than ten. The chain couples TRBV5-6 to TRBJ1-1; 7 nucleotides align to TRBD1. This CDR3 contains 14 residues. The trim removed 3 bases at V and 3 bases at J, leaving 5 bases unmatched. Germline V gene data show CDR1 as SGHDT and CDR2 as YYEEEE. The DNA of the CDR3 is TGTGCCAGCAGCTGGAGGACAGGATACACTGAAGCTTTCTTT. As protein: CASSWRTGYTEAFF. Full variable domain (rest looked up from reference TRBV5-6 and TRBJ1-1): DAGVTQSPTHLIKTRGQQVTLRCSPKSGHDTVSWYQQALGQGPQFIFQYYEEEERQRGNFPDRFSGHQFPNYSSELNVNALLLGDSALYLCASSWRTGYTEAFFGQGTRLTVV.

The CDR3, as DNA: TGTGCCAGCACCTATGGGGGGAGAGTCACAGATACGCAGTATTTT. Translation gives CASTYGGRVTDTQYF. The V call is TRBV7-2, the J call TRBJ2-3; maybe TRBD2 (6 bases). V lost 7 bases to trimming and J lost 2 bases, with 16 bases between them. CDR1 is SGHTA and CDR2 is FQGNSA in the germline V gene. The CDR3 runs 15 residues.

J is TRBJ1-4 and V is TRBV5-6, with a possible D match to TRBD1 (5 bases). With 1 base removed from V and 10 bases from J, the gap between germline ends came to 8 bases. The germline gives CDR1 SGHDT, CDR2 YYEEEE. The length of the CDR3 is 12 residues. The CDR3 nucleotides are TGTGCCAGCAGCTTGCGCGGGGGAAAACTGTTTTTT. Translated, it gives CASSLRGGKLFF.